A single sample is the source of the 26 T cell receptor beta chains below, sequenced in a study of monozygotic twins with inflammatory bowel disease. From the 5' RACE reads, TCRdb lists one entry per CDR3 protein and no DNA. This sample's clone table lists approximately 400,000 distinct CDR3 sequences. The sequenced sample was blood. These receptor sequences come from a human donor with ulcerative colitis or Crohn's disease, or a healthy co-twin of an affected twin (not recorded which).

The rearrangement joins TRBV7-9 to TRBJ1-2. Germline V lookup: CDR1 SEHNR, CDR2 FQNEAQ (reference sequence). The CDR3 has 14 amino acids. This CDR3 is CASSFPNHLGGYTF.

The rearrangement joins TRBV5-1 to TRBJ2-5. Per the germline V gene, CDR1 is SGHRS and CDR2 is YFSETQ. The CDR3 is 14 amino acids. The CDR3 sequence is CASSLQGYLETQYF.

Here the CDR3 reads CASSPRTVAYEQYF. The V and J genes are TRBV28 and TRBJ2-7; there is no DNA to check the TCRdb D call of TRBD1. Per the germline V gene, CDR1 is MDHEN and CDR2 is SYDVKM. The CDR3 has 14 amino acids.

The V gene is TRBV12-3 or TRBV12-4, the J gene TRBJ1-5; TCRdb lists TRBD1, though no DNA is available to test this call. The CDR3 is made up of 14 amino acids. CDR3 loop: CASTRTGSNQPQHF.

The V gene is TRBV6-6, the J gene TRBJ1-3. CDR3 length: 13 residues. The germline V gene encodes CDR1 MNHNY and CDR2 SVGAGI (reference sequence). The CDR3 loop reads CASKAPWGNTIYF.

CDR3 in amino acids: CASRASGGAGQFF. V usage is TRBV6-2 or TRBV6-3 and J usage is TRBJ2-1; lacking DNA, the TRBD2 call made by TCRdb goes unchecked. CDR3 length: 13 amino acids. In germline, CDR1 is MNHEY, CDR2 SVGEGT.

The genes are TRBV14 and TRBJ2-1; TCRdb proposes TRBD1, but this gene call is untestable without DNA. CDR1 is SGHDN, CDR2 FVKESK, per germline. This CDR3 has 17 amino acids. CDR3 sequence: CASSQPLGGPSYNEQFF.

V gene TRBV24-1 combines with J gene TRBJ2-1; there is no DNA to check the TCRdb D call of TRBD2. Germline CDR1 reads KGHDR; CDR2 reads SFDVKD. The CDR3 consists of 17 residues. This CDR3 is CATSALAGASSYNEQFF.

This CDR3 reads CASSQDTLEGEKLFF. The genes are TRBV4-3 and TRBJ1-4; absent DNA, TCRdb's TRBD1 call cannot be checked. CDR1 is LGHNA and CDR2 is YSLEER in the germline V gene. The CDR3 runs to 15 residues.

The V and J genes are TRBV20-1 and TRBJ2-2; the D gene TCRdb calls, TRBD1, cannot be checked with no DNA. Germline CDR1 and CDR2: DFQATT and SNEGSKA (reference sequence). This CDR3 is 17 amino acids long. The CDR3: CSATGDGGSPAPGELFF.

The chain combines TRBV7-8 with TRBJ2-2; TCRdb selects TRBD2, and the lack of DNA leaves this call unchecked. The CDR3 totals 18 residues. In germline, CDR1 is SGHVS, CDR2 FQNEAQ. This CDR3 is CASSPPPGSGRASGELFF. Based on the CDR3 plus reference TRBV7-8 and TRBJ2-2, the full variable domain is GAGVSQSPRYKVAKRGQDVALRCDPISGHVSLFWYQQALGQGPEFLTYFQNEAQLDKSGLPSDRFFAERPEGSVSTLKIQRTQQEDSAVYLCASSPPPGSGRASGELFFGEGSRLTVL.

The genes are TRBV21-1 and TRBJ1-1. TRBV21-1 is a documented pseudogene. This CDR3 region has 16 residues. CDR3 protein: CASSKEWRQLNTEAFF.

The V call is TRBV6-6, the J call TRBJ2-3. The CDR3 is 14 amino acids. Germline lookup yields CDR1 MNHNY and CDR2 SVGAGI (reference sequence). CDR3 protein: CASSYGSKADTQYF.

This chain uses TRBV20-1 with TRBJ2-3. The CDR3 is made up of 14 amino acids. The germline gives CDR1 DFQATT, CDR2 SNEGSKA (reference sequence). CDR3 loop: CSARDDPSTDTQYF.

V usage is TRBV21-1 and J usage is TRBJ1-5; TCRdb reports TRBD1, a call that lacks DNA to check it against. TRBV21-1 is a recognized pseudogene. The CDR3 is 15 residues long. This CDR3 is CASTIRDRGNQPQHF.

The V and J genes are TRBV12-3 or TRBV12-4 and TRBJ1-1; TCRdb gives TRBD1 as the D gene, but with no DNA this cannot be confirmed. This CDR3 has 13 residues. The CDR3 is CASSTAPWTEAFF.

J is TRBJ1-1 and V is TRBV9; TCRdb calls TRBD1, which cannot be checked without DNA. The length of the CDR3 is 14 residues. Germline V gives CDR1 SGDLS, CDR2 YYNGEE. CDR3 sequence: CASRGTGGNTEAFF.

V usage is TRBV12-3 or TRBV12-4 and J usage is TRBJ2-6. The CDR3 extends over 13 amino acids. CDR3 sequence reads: CASANSGANVLTF.

V is TRBV6-6 and J is TRBJ2-3; the TRBD1 assignment by TCRdb is unverifiable without DNA. Germline V gene sequence: CDR1 MNHNY, CDR2 SVGAGI (reference sequence). This CDR3 region has 13 residues. The CDR3 is CASVGDSTDTQYF.

V and J are TRBV30 and TRBJ2-1; lacking DNA, the TRBD1 call made by TCRdb goes unchecked. The CDR3 runs to 14 residues. Per germline, CDR1 GTSNPN and CDR2 SVGIG (reference sequence). CDR3 sequence: CAWTPRQGVSEQFF.

V is TRBV20-1 and J is TRBJ2-7; with no DNA, the TCRdb D assignment of TRBD2 cannot be verified. Germline CDR1 is DFQATT and CDR2 is SNEGSKA (reference sequence). CDR3 length: 12 amino acids. The CDR3: CSGGTSGYEQYF.

The chain carries TRBV5-5 and TRBJ1-3; as DNA is missing, the TRBD1 call by TCRdb cannot be tested. Germline CDR1 and CDR2: SGHKS and YYEKEE (reference sequence). This CDR3 comprises 16 residues. The CDR3 is CASSKTGQGTGNTIYF.

CDR3 sequence reads: CASSLAWPVETQYF. The gene calls are TRBV7-9 and TRBJ2-5. This CDR3 is 14 amino acids long. Germline V gene sequence: CDR1 SEHNR, CDR2 FQNEAQ (reference sequence). The complete variable domain, with remaining parts taken from reference TRBV7-9 and TRBJ2-5, reads DTGVSQNPRHKITKRGQNVTFRCDPISEHNRLYWYRQTLGQGPEFLTYFQNEAQLEKSRLLSDRFSAERPKGSFSTLEIQRTEQGDSAMYLCASSLAWPVETQYFGPGTRLLVL.

The rearrangement uses TRBV20-1 and TRBJ1-1. The length of the CDR3 is 13 residues. The germline V gene has CDR1 DFQATT and CDR2 SNEGSKA (reference sequence). The CDR3 is CSAPSDGTTEAFF.

The chain recombines TRBV5-1 with TRBJ2-2. This CDR3 region has 16 residues. Germline V CDR1 and CDR2: SGHRS, YFSETQ. The chain's CDR3 is CASSLGHSLNTGELFF.

J is TRBJ2-7 and V is TRBV6-1. CDR3 length: 11 residues. Germline assignment: CDR1 MNHNS and CDR2 SASEGT. This CDR3 is CASVAVYEQYF.